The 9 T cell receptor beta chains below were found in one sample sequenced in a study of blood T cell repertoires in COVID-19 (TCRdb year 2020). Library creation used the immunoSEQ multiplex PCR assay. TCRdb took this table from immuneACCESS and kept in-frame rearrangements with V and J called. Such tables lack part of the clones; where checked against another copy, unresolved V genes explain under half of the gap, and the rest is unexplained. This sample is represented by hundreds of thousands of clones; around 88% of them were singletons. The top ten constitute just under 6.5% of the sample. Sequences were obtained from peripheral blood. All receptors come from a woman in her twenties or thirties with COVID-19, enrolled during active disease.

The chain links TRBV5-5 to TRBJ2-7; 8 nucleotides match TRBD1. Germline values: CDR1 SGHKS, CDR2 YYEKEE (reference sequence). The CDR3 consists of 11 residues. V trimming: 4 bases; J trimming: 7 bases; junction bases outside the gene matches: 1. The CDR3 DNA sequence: TGTGCCAGCAGCGGGGACAGGGAGCAGTACGTC. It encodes CASSGDREQYV.

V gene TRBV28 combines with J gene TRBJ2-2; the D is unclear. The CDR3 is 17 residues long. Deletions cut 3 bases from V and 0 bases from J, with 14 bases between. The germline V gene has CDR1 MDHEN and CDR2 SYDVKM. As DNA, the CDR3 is TGTGCCAGCAGTTTGGCAGTCCTTGAGGCGAACACCGGGGAGCTGTTTTTT. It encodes CASSLAVLEANTGELFF. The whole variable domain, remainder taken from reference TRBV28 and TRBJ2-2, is DVKVTQSSRYLVKRTGEKVFLECVQDMDHENMFWYRQDPGLGLRLIYFSYDVKMKEKGDIPEGYSVSREKKERFSLILESASTNQTSMYLCASSLAVLEANTGELFFGEGSRLTVL.

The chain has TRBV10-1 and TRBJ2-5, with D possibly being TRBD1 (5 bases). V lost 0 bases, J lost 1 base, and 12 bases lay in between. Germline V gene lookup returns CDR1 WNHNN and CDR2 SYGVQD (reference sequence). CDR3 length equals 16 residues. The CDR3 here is CASSESIRVGQETQYF. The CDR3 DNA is TGCGCCAGCAGTGAGTCGATCAGGGTAGGCCAAGAGACCCAGTACTTC.

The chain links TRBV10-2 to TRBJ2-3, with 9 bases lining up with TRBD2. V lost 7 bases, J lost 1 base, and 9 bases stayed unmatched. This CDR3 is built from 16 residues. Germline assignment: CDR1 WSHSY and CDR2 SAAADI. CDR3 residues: CASKGVQRGGTDTQYF. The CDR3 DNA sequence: TGCGCCAGCAAGGGGGTACAGCGGGGGGGCACAGATACGCAGTATTTT.

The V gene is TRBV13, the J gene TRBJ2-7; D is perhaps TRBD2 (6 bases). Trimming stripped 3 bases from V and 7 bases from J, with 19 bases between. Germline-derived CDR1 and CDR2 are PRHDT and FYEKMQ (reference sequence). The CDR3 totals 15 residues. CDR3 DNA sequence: TGTGCCAGCAGCTTCATCGGGAGCCCTCTTTGGGAGCAGTACGTC. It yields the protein CASSFIGSPLWEQYV.

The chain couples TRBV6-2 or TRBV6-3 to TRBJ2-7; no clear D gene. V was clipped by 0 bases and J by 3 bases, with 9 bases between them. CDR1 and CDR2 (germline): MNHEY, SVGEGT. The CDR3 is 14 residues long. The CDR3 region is CASSYSSTYYEQYV. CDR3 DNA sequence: TGTGCCAGCAGTTACTCGTCAACCTACTACGAGCAGTACGTC.

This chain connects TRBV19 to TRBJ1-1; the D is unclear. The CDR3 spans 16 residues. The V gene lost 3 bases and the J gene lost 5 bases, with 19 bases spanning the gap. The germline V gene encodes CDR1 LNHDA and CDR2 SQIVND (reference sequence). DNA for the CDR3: TGTGCCAGTAGTATGAACGTTGGGTCCCCGGGGACTGAAGCTTTCTTT. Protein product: CASSMNVGSPGTEAFF.

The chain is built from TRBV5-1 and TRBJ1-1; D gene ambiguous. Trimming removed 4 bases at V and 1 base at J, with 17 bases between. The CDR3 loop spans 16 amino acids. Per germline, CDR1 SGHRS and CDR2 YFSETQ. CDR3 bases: TGCGCCAGCAGCCCCCAGGTTGCGGGTAAGAACACTGAAGCTTTCTTT. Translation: CASSPQVAGKNTEAFF.

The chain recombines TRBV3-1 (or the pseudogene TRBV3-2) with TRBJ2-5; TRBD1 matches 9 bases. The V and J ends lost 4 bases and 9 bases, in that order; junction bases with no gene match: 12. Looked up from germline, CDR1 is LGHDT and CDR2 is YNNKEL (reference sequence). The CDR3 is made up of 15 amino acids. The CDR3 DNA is TGTGCCAGCAGCCGACAGGGACAGGGCCCCCAGGCCCAGTACTTC. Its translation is CASSRQGQGPQAQYF.